One TCR beta chain is described in this entry. Clones were sequenced by immunoSEQ multiplex PCR, and TCRdb holds only the in-frame ones, with some missing. The table lists about 98,000 clones, roughly 82% of them singletons. Germline V CDR1 and CDR2: KGHDR, SFDVKD. The germline V and J ends were trimmed by 3 bases and 6 bases, with 11 bases remaining between them. This CDR3 comprises 14 residues. The sample originates from a study of control samples from healthy donors and cancer patients. V is TRBV24-1 and J is TRBJ1-5; tentative D call: TRBD1 (6 bases). The sequenced material came from blood. The sequence came from a man in his sixties in good health. The CDR3 protein is CATSDPGGSQPQHF. CDR3 DNA: TGTGCCACCAGTGATCCCGGGGGCAGTCAGCCCCAGCATTTT.